This T cell receptor beta chain originates from a study of T cells in localized non-small cell lung cancer. Points from the study as a whole: Higher blood T cell density went with longer overall survival.

Method: immunoSEQ multiplex PCR; TCRdb's copy keeps in-frame clones and lacks some. The table lists around 24,000 clones, 75% to 90% of them singletons. Regarding this clone: Its specificity is not known.

The CDR3 is 14 residues long. V lost 6 bases to trimming and J lost 5 bases, with 16 bases between them. Germline lookup yields CDR1 MNHEY and CDR2 SMNVEV (reference sequence). The chain is built from TRBV27 and TRBJ1-1; no definite D call. Material: peripheral blood, obtained before any cancer treatment. The clonotype originates from a man aged 40 to 75 with stage I squamous cell lung carcinoma. The CDR3 loop reads CASRDFRSATEAFF. CDR3 DNA: TGTGCCAGCAGAGACTTCCGGTCGGCGACTGAAGCTTTCTTT.